This passage covers 20 T cell receptor beta chains from one sample sequenced in a study of blood T cell repertoires in COVID-19. TCRdb's copy holds only in-frame clones and misses some; the assay was immunoSEQ multiplex PCR. The data show around 60,000 clones, 65% to 90% seen once. The sample consisted of peripheral blood. Receptors were obtained from a man between 45 and 60 years old with COVID-19, enrolled during active disease.

This chain links TRBV19 with TRBJ1-2; 8 bases map to TRBD1. The CDR3 covers 12 residues. J lost 7 bases, V lost 6 bases, and 4 bases had no gene match. Germline values: CDR1 LNHDA, CDR2 SQIVND (reference sequence). CDR3 nucleotide sequence: TGTGCCAGTAGGCGGACAGGGTTTGGCTACACCTTC. Amino acid sequence: CASRRTGFGYTF.

The CDR3 sequence: CASSARGGAGEKLFF. The CDR3, as DNA: TGTGCCAGCAGCGCCCGAGGGGGGGCCGGTGAAAAACTGTTTTTT. The rearrangement uses TRBV9 and TRBJ1-4; D is perhaps TRBD1 (6 bases). V lost 3 bases and J 7 bases, leaving 16 bases between the germline ends. There are 15 residues in the CDR3. Germline V gene data show CDR1 as SGDLS and CDR2 as YYNGEE.

The chain employs TRBV5-1 and TRBJ2-7, with 14 bases lining up with TRBD2. Germline V gene data show CDR1 as SGHRS and CDR2 as YFSETQ. J gave up 7 bases and V 4 bases, and 4 bases lay outside the gene matches. The CDR3 is 14 amino acids. This chain's CDR3 is CASSGTSGSVEQYF. The CDR3 DNA sequence: TGCGCCAGCAGCGGGACTAGCGGGAGTGTTGAGCAGTACTTC.

The J gene is TRBJ2-7, the V gene TRBV5-6, with TRBD2 matching 10 bases. V was clipped by 0 bases and J by 3 bases; unmatched bases: 6. Germline-derived CDR1 and CDR2 are SGHDT and YYEEEE. The CDR3 length is 16 residues. The CDR3 nucleotides read TGTGCCAGCAGCTTGGGGTTAGCGGGAGGTAACTACGAGCAGTACTTC. Translated, it gives CASSLGLAGGNYEQYF.

In DNA, the CDR3 is TGTGCCACCAGCAGAGATCCGGGACTAGCCAAAAACATTCAGTACTTC. Amino acid sequence: CATSRDPGLAKNIQYF. The rearrangement uses TRBV15 and TRBJ2-4; TRBD2 might be the D (6 bases). The V gene lost 0 bases and the J gene lost 0 bases, with 9 bases spanning the gap. Germline V gives CDR1 LNHNV, CDR2 YYDKDF (reference sequence). This CDR3 region has 16 residues.

The chain carries TRBV19 and TRBJ2-7; TRBD2 aligns across 8 bases. Germline V gene data show CDR1 as LNHDA and CDR2 as SQIVND (reference sequence). The CDR3 contains 12 residues. Trimming took 5 bases from V and 3 from J; bases not matched to a gene: 0. CDR3 in DNA: TGTGCCAGTAGTGGGACTAGCTACGAGCAGTACTTC. This codes for CASSGTSYEQYF.

V is TRBV21-1 and J is TRBJ2-1; the table gives TRBD2 as D, unverified against the DNA. TRBV21-1 is described as a pseudogene. The CDR3 spans 18 residues. In DNA, the CDR3 is TGTGCCAGCAGCATCGGGACTAGCGGGAGATCACCGCACAATGAGCAGTTCTTC. Translated: CASSIGTSGRSPHNEQFF.

The genes are TRBV2 and TRBJ1-3, with D unresolved. CDR3 size: 13 residues. Germline CDR1 reads SNHLY; CDR2 reads FYNNEI. Between the trimmed V and J ends, which lost 5 bases and 3 bases, there was a span of 8 bases. The CDR3 reads CASSLENGNTIYF. Written as DNA, the CDR3 is TGTGCCAGCAGTTTAGAGAATGGAAACACCATATATTTT.

CDR3 sequence: CASSIKGTLDTEAFF. CDR3 DNA: TGTGCCAGTAGTATTAAGGGGACTCTGGACACTGAAGCTTTCTTT. The V call is TRBV19, the J call TRBJ1-1; perhaps TRBD1 as D (5 bases). The CDR3 spans 15 residues. The germline CDR1 and CDR2 sequences are LNHDA and SQIVND (reference sequence). Trimming stripped 3 bases from V and 3 bases from J, with 14 bases between.

This clone showed up just once. The chain links TRBV11-3 to TRBJ2-5; 8 nucleotides line up with TRBD1. The CDR3 length is 16 residues. The junction had 10 bases not matched to a gene; V was cut back by 5 bases and J by 2 bases. Germline V gene lookup returns CDR1 SGHNT and CDR2 YENEEA. The chain's CDR3 is CASSKGTGGRQETQYF. The CDR3 DNA follows: TGTGCCAGCAGCAAGGGTACAGGGGGGAGGCAAGAGACCCAGTACTTC.

The chain links TRBV7-2 to TRBJ1-5; no clear D gene. CDR3 size: 13 residues. V lost 3 bases to trimming and J lost 7 bases, with 10 bases between them. CDR1 is SGHTA and CDR2 is FQGNSA in the germline V gene. The CDR3 is CASSFPGGQPQHF. The CDR3 DNA follows: TGTGCCAGCAGCTTCCCGGGAGGCCAGCCCCAGCATTTT. Based on the CDR3 plus reference TRBV7-2 and TRBJ1-5, the full variable domain is GAGVSQSPSNKVTEKGKDVELRCDPISGHTALYWYRQSLGQGLEFLIYFQGNSAPDKSGLPSDRFSAERTGGSVSTLTIQRTQQEDSAVYLCASSFPGGQPQHFGDGTRLSIL.

The J gene is TRBJ2-1, the V gene TRBV12-3 or TRBV12-4; 9 bases are a match to TRBD2. This CDR3 is 12 amino acids long. Trimming removed 6 bases from V and 13 bases from J; junction bases left unmatched: 7. CDR3: CASRGSGSSQFF. Here the CDR3 DNA reads TGTGCCAGCAGGGGTAGCGGGAGTAGTCAGTTCTTC.

V gene TRBV6-2 or TRBV6-3 combines with J gene TRBJ1-1; 8 nucleotides align to TRBD1. CDR3 length: 18 amino acids. V lost 5 bases, J lost 0 bases, and 14 bases stayed unmatched. CDR1 and CDR2 from the germline V gene are MNHEY and SVGEGT. CDR3 sequence: CASSGPDREFALNTEAFF. In DNA form, the CDR3 reads TGTGCCAGCAGTGGGCCGGACAGGGAATTTGCGCTGAACACTGAAGCTTTCTTT.

This chain connects TRBV28 to TRBJ2-7, with D hard to call. The CDR3 is made up of 14 amino acids. From germline, CDR1 is MDHEN and CDR2 SYDVKM. Trimming left V 5 bases short and J 0 bases short, with 11 bases between. In DNA form, the CDR3 reads TGTGCCAGCAGTCCGGTCCAAAGCTCCTACGAGCAGTACTTC. It codes for CASSPVQSSYEQYF.

J is TRBJ2-1 and V is TRBV15, with TRBD2 matching 14 bases. CDR3 size: 16 residues. The trim removed 6 bases at V and 8 bases at J, leaving 9 bases unmatched. CDR1 and CDR2 from the germline V gene are LNHNV and YYDKDF (reference sequence). The CDR3 loop is CATRDRLAGGKDEQFF. The CDR3 DNA reads as TGTGCCACCAGGGACCGACTAGCGGGAGGGAAGGATGAGCAGTTCTTC. The full variable domain, rest sourced from reference TRBV15 and TRBJ2-1, is DAMVIQNPRYQVTQFGKPVTLSCSQTLNHNVMYWYQQKSSQAPKLLFHYYDKDFNNEADTPDNFQSRRPNTSFCFLDIRSPGLGDTAMYLCATRDRLAGGKDEQFFGPGTRLTVL.

The rearrangement links TRBV30 to TRBJ2-2; TRBD2 matches at 9 bases. Germline CDR1 reads GTSNPN; CDR2 reads SVGIG (reference sequence). The length of the CDR3 is 17 residues. The ends lost 1 base at V and 5 bases at J; junction bases unmatched: 11. The CDR3 region is CAWSEGLVAGVTGELFF. CDR3 nucleotides: TGTGCCTGGAGTGAGGGCCTGGTAGCGGGAGTTACCGGGGAGCTGTTTTTT.

J is TRBJ1-5 and V is TRBV4-3; maybe TRBD1 (6 bases). V was pared by 0 bases and J by 6 bases, with 12 bases between. CDR1 is LGHNA and CDR2 is YSLEER in the germline V gene. This CDR3 is 15 amino acids long. The CDR3 reads CASSQDQGRGQPQHF. As DNA, the CDR3 is TGCGCCAGCAGCCAAGACCAGGGGCGAGGTCAGCCCCAGCATTTT.

V and J are TRBV30 and TRBJ1-3; no firm D call. There are 14 residues in the CDR3. With 2 bases removed from V and 4 bases from J, the gap between germline ends came to 12 bases. Germline V gene lookup returns CDR1 GTSNPN and CDR2 SVGIG (reference sequence). The CDR3 DNA reads as TGTGCCTGGAGTCCCGGGATGGCCGGAAACACCATATATTTT. It is translated as CAWSPGMAGNTIYF. The full variable domain, with the rest looked up from reference TRBV30 and TRBJ1-3, is SQTIHQWPATLVQPVGSPLSLECTVEGTSNPNLYWYRQAAGRGLQLLFYSVGIGQISSEVPQNLSASRPQDRQFILSSKKLLLSDSGFYLCAWSPGMAGNTIYFGEGSWLTVV.

The chain combines TRBV3-1 (or the pseudogene TRBV3-2) with TRBJ2-7; D is unresolved. The CDR3 sequence is 12 residues long. V lost 1 base to trimming and J lost 6 bases, with 7 bases between them. CDR1 and CDR2 from the germline V gene are LGHDT and YNNKEL (reference sequence). CDR3 in amino acids: CASSQGSFEQYF. Here the CDR3 DNA reads TGTGCCAGCAGCCAAGGAAGCTTCGAGCAGTACTTC.

The chain couples TRBV19 to TRBJ1-6; D is unresolved. The CDR3 extends over 13 amino acids. From germline, CDR1 is LNHDA and CDR2 SQIVND (reference sequence). V lost 10 bases and J 7 bases, leaving 14 bases between the germline ends. CDR3 bases: TGTGCCACCAAGGCCCAGACAAATTCACCCCTCCACTTT. Residues: CATKAQTNSPLHF.